Listed here are 28 T cell receptor beta chains from one sample, sequenced in a study of T cells in women clearing cervical HPV infection. Generated by immunoSEQ multiplex PCR, the TCRdb table keeps only in-frame clones and is missing some. The sample's table shows 44,000 or so clones. The sequenced sample was blood buffy coat. The receptors stem from a woman aged 18 to 75 with a cervical HPV16 infection that either progressed to CIN3+ or cleared (not recorded which).

A remark on this clone: The CDR3 is cut off 3 residues early in the read; its end comes from the germline J gene. The J gene is TRBJ1-2, the V gene TRBV19, with 7 nucleotides matching TRBD1. The germline CDR1 and CDR2 sequences are LNHDA and SQIVND (reference sequence). CDR3 length equals 14 residues. V shed 4 bases, J shed 2 bases, and the junction held 4 bases outside the gene matches. Partial CDR3 DNA: TGTGCCAGTAGTAGGAGGGGACAGAACTATGGC. Amino acid sequence: CASSRRGQNYG. The CDR3, in full, reads CASSRRGQNYGYTF.

On this clone: The read ends 3 residues shy of where the CDR3 ends; the end is completed using the germline J gene. This sequence joins TRBV7-2 and TRBJ1-1; TRBD1 matches 9 bases. Trimming removed 0 bases from V and 4 bases from J; junction bases left unmatched: 6. The CDR3 has 16 residues. Germline V lookup: CDR1 SGHTA, CDR2 FQGNSA. CDR3: CASSLAGTGYRTEAFF. Partial CDR3 DNA: TGTGCCAGCAGCTTAGCCGGGACAGGGTATCGCACTGAA.

About this clone: The CDR3 extends 3 residues past the end of the read, so its final part is completed from the germline J gene. The chain combines TRBV5-1 with TRBJ1-4; D unresolved. V lost 4 bases and J 8 bases, leaving 15 bases between the germline ends. Germline V gene data show CDR1 as SGHRS and CDR2 as YFSETQ. This CDR3 is built from 14 residues. The CDR3 loop is CASSVQNLGEKLFF. The sequenced CDR3 bases are TGCGCCAGCAGCGTACAAAACTTGGGCGAAAAA. Filled out from reference TRBV5-1 and TRBJ1-4, the complete variable domain reads KAGVTQTPRYLIKTRGQQVTLSCSPISGHRSVSWYQQTPGQGLQFLFEYFSETQRNKGNFPGRFSGRQFSNSRSEMNVSTLELGDSALYLCASSVQNLGEKLFFGSGTQLSVL.

As for this clone: The read terminates 3 residues before the CDR3 end, so the remaining end is supplied by the germline J gene. The chain is built from TRBV2 and TRBJ2-1, with TRBD2 matching over 10 bases. J was trimmed by 6 bases and V by 2 bases; bases with no gene match: 4. Germline-derived CDR1 and CDR2 are SNHLY and FYNNEI. The length of the CDR3 is 15 residues. CDR3 bases read: TGTGCCAGCAGTGAAAATGAGCGGGGGGGCAATGAG. It codes for CASSENERGGNE. The CDR3 in full is CASSENERGGNEQFF.

The DNA read from the CDR3 is TGTGCCAGCAGCCAAGGTTCTACTGAA. It translates to CASSQGSTE. The full CDR3 protein reads CASSQGSTEAFF. This sequence joins TRBV14 and TRBJ1-1; no clear D gene. Sequencing ends 3 residues short of the CDR3 end; the germline J gene provides the rest. CDR3 size: 12 residues. V lost 1 base to trimming and J lost 5 bases, with 5 bases between them. Germline-derived CDR1 and CDR2 are SGHDN and FVKESK.

With regard to this clone: The read finishes 3 residues shy of the CDR3 end, and the germline J gene is used to complete it. The chain joins TRBV5-1 to TRBJ2-2; no firm D call. CDR1 and CDR2 from the germline V gene are SGHRS and YFSETQ. Trimming cost V 2 bases and J 7 bases, with 6 bases left between them. The CDR3 is made up of 12 amino acids. The CDR3: CASSFEGGELFF. Incomplete CDR3 DNA: TGCGCCAGCAGCTTTGAAGGCGGGGAG.

To note about this clone: The read terminates 3 residues before the CDR3 end, so the remaining end is supplied by the germline J gene. The chain has TRBV5-1 and TRBJ2-7; TRBD1 matches at 7 bases. There are 15 residues in the CDR3. V trimming: 7 bases; J trimming: 2 bases; junction bases outside the gene matches: 12. Germline V CDR1 and CDR2: SGHRS, YFSETQ. The CDR3 here is CASYLRPGQTYEQYF. The CDR3 bases that were read are TGCGCCAGCTATTTACGACCGGGACAGACCTACGAG.

In the case of this clone: The read is 3 residues too short to cover the CDR3 end, so that end is filled in from the germline J gene. The chain joins TRBV7-9 to TRBJ2-2; 9 bases map to TRBD1. The V gene's germline CDR1 is SEHNR and CDR2 FQNEAQ (reference sequence). The CDR3 runs 14 residues. This chain's CDR3 is CASSDGTGLEKLFF. The sequenced CDR3 bases are TGTGCCAGCAGCGACGGGACAGGGCTTGAAAAG.

For this clone: The read stops 3 residues short of the end of the CDR3; the missing end is completed from the germline J gene. This sequence joins TRBV6-2 or TRBV6-3 and TRBJ2-1; 13 bases map to TRBD2. V dropped 6 bases and J dropped 8; count of bases not matched to a gene: 7. Germline CDR1 is MNHEY and CDR2 is SVGEGT. The CDR3 length is 15 residues. The part of the CDR3 DNA that was read is TGTGCCAGCAGCCTAGGACTAGCGGGGGTGGATGAG. It yields the protein CASSLGLAGVDE. The full CDR3 reads CASSLGLAGVDEQFF.

A word on this clone: The DNA ends 3 residues before the CDR3 does, and the rest of the CDR3 is filled in from the germline J gene. The V and J genes are TRBV18 and TRBJ1-2; D not certain. The CDR3 spans 15 residues. Germline-derived CDR1 and CDR2 are KGHSH and LQKENI. The DNA read from the CDR3 is TGTGCCAGCTCACCTAGCGTGAGCTCCTACAATGAC. This gives the protein CASSPSVSSYND. Given in full, the CDR3 is CASSPSVSSYNDYTF.

With respect to this clone: Read data end 3 residues before the CDR3 end; the end is taken from the germline J gene. This sample also contains other DNA sequences that code for the same CDR3. The gene calls are TRBV6-4 and TRBJ2-3, with 12 bases that match TRBD2. The CDR3 has 15 amino acids. J was trimmed by 1 base and V by 4 bases; bases with no gene match: 0. Germline assignment: CDR1 MRHNA and CDR2 SNTAGT. CDR3: CASSGTSGGTDTQYF. The sequenced CDR3 bases are TGTGCCAGCAGTGGGACTAGCGGGGGCACAGATACG.

Concerning this clone: Sequencing ends 3 residues short of the CDR3 end; the germline J gene provides the rest. This sequence joins TRBV5-1 and TRBJ2-3; TRBD2 agrees at 9 bases. Losses at the gene ends were 4 bases for V and 2 bases for J; bases not matched to a gene: 8. Germline assignment: CDR1 SGHRS and CDR2 YFSETQ. The CDR3 consists of 16 residues. The CDR3 loop reads CASSPPLAGTTDTQYF. The part of the CDR3 DNA that was read is TGCGCCAGCAGCCCCCCGCTAGCGGGGACCACAGATACG.

As to this clone: The sequence runs out 3 residues before the end of the CDR3; the remainder is reconstructed from the germline J gene. The chain recombines TRBV28 with TRBJ1-2; 9 nucleotides match TRBD1. Germline values: CDR1 MDHEN, CDR2 SYDVKM. The CDR3 is 15 amino acids. The sequenced CDR3 bases are TGTGCCAGCAGTTTATCCTCCGGGACAGGGCGCGGC. It specifies CASSLSSGTGRG. The complete CDR3 protein is CASSLSSGTGRGYTF.

Notes on this clone: The read falls 3 residues short of the CDR3 end, and the missing part is taken from the germline J gene. The chain joins TRBV7-3 to TRBJ2-7, with 9 bases fitting TRBD2. The CDR3 covers 14 residues. V lost 3 bases and J lost 2; bases outside the gene matches: 2. Germline CDR1 reads SGHTA; CDR2 reads FQGTGA. CDR3 amino acids: CASSFGGGAYEQYF. The covered CDR3 bases are TGTGCCAGCAGCTTTGGCGGGGGGGCCTACGAG.

Comment on this clone: From the germline J gene comes the end of the CDR3, since the read stops 3 residues before it. The genes are TRBV6-2 or TRBV6-3 and TRBJ1-1; a possible D gene is TRBD1 (5 bases). The V gene lost 6 bases and the J gene lost 1 base, with 18 bases spanning the gap. Germline V gene sequence: CDR1 MNHEY, CDR2 SVGEGT. The CDR3 is made up of 16 amino acids. The CDR3 is CASRRATGGGNTEAFF. Partial CDR3 DNA: TGTGCCAGCAGAAGGGCAACAGGAGGTGGGAACACTGAA.

Comments on this clone: The DNA ends 3 residues before the CDR3 does, and the rest of the CDR3 is filled in from the germline J gene. The chain uses TRBV7-9 and TRBJ2-2; the match to TRBD1 covers 7 bases. V lost 6 bases, J lost 6 bases, and 7 bases stayed unmatched. Germline V gene data show CDR1 as SEHNR and CDR2 as FQNEAQ (reference sequence). CDR3 length: 14 amino acids. The sequenced CDR3 bases are TGTGCCAGCAGGTCGCACAGGGGTGCCGGGGAG. Residues: CASRSHRGAGE. The whole CDR3 region reads CASRSHRGAGELFF.

Turning to this clone: Read coverage stops 3 residues before the CDR3 terminus; the germline J gene supplies the remainder. The V call is TRBV7-9, the J call TRBJ2-2; D is undetermined. CDR3 length equals 15 residues. Germline CDR1 SEHNR, CDR2 FQNEAQ (reference sequence). The sequenced part of the CDR3 DNA is TGTGCCAGCAGCTCAACAAAAATGGGCTCCTCAGGG. As protein: CASSSTKMGSSG. The complete CDR3 sequence is CASSSTKMGSSGLFF.

Comment on this clone: The CDR3 end lies 3 residues beyond the end of the read and is filled in from the germline J gene. The rearrangement uses TRBV7-9 and TRBJ1-2, with 11 bases matching TRBD1. Per the germline V gene, CDR1 is SEHNR and CDR2 is FQNEAQ (reference sequence). The CDR3 extends over 14 amino acids. The CDR3 bases that were read are TGTGCCAGCAGCCTCCGGGACAGGGGGAGCGAC. Translation: CASSLRDRGSD. The whole CDR3 sequence is CASSLRDRGSDYTF.

A note on this clone: The sequenced fragment ends 3 residues before the CDR3 boundary, so the rest is inferred from the germline J gene. The chain has TRBV7-2 and TRBJ2-7, with TRBD2 matching over 8 bases. The CDR3 is 14 residues long. Looked up from germline, CDR1 is SGHTA and CDR2 is FQGNSA. V trimming: 2 bases; J trimming: 4 bases; junction bases outside the gene matches: 4. The sequenced part of the CDR3 DNA is TGTGCCAGCAGCTTAAATGCGGGGGGTTACGAG. Protein sequence: CASSLNAGGYE. The complete CDR3 reads CASSLNAGGYEQYF.

About this clone itself: At one boundary the junction diverges from the germline segment, which might be a read error. The read halts 3 residues ahead of the CDR3 end, with the missing end drawn from the germline J gene. The chain recombines TRBV7-9 with TRBJ1-2, with 7 bases identical to TRBD1. The CDR3 spans 14 residues. CDR1 and CDR2 from the germline V gene are SEHNR and FQNEAQ (reference sequence). The CDR3 reads CASSLRRGRYDYTF. The sequenced CDR3 bases are TGTGCCAGCAGCTTACGAAGGGGGCGATATGAC.

Details on this clone: One end of the junction does not line up with germline, which may come from a read error. The read comes to an end 3 residues before the CDR3 does, leaving the germline J gene to fill in the end. Different DNA sequences within this sample yield the same CDR3. The chain recombines TRBV18 with TRBJ1-6; 8 bases map to TRBD1. The CDR3 is 17 residues long. Germline CDR1 is KGHSH and CDR2 is LQKENI. This CDR3 reads CASSLSRQGRYNSPLHF. The CDR3 bases that were read are TGTGCCAGCTCCCTCTCGAGACAGGGGCGCTATAATTCGCCC.

For this clone: Read data end 3 residues before the CDR3 end; the end is taken from the germline J gene. This rearrangement joins TRBV14 to TRBJ2-3; TRBD2 matches at 14 bases. The ends lost 1 base at V and 2 bases at J; junction bases unmatched: 5. This CDR3 spans 18 amino acids. The germline CDR1 and CDR2 sequences are SGHDN and FVKESK. The CDR3 sequence is CASSQGLAGGLATDTQYF. The CDR3 DNA, read in part, is TGTGCCAGCAGCCAAGGACTAGCGGGGGGGCTCGCCACAGATACG.

In regard to this clone: The read stops 3 residues short of the end of the CDR3; the missing end is completed from the germline J gene. The rearrangement joins TRBV12-3 or TRBV12-4 to TRBJ2-7, with 13 bases that match TRBD2. This CDR3 comprises 15 residues. V lost 6 bases and J lost 6; bases outside the gene matches: 8. The chain's CDR3 is CASSLTSGGFAEQYF. The sequenced CDR3 bases are TGTGCCAGCAGCCTGACTAGCGGGGGGTTCGCCGAG.

Points on this clone: The observed sequence ends 3 residues before the CDR3 terminus, with the missing tail filled in from the germline J gene. This sequence joins TRBV7-3 and TRBJ1-1, with 9 bases aligning to TRBD1. Germline loops: CDR1 SGHTA, CDR2 FQGTGA. Trimming removed 5 bases from V and 6 bases from J; junction bases left unmatched: 4. The CDR3 is 13 amino acids. The CDR3 reads CASSVWTGAEAFF. The covered CDR3 bases are TGTGCCAGCAGCGTATGGACAGGGGCTGAA.

Concerning this clone: The CDR3 is cut off 3 residues early in the read; its end comes from the germline J gene. This sequence joins TRBV20-1 and TRBJ1-1, with a tentative D call TRBD1 (6 bases). The V gene lost 2 bases and the J gene lost 1 base, with 11 bases spanning the gap. The CDR3 contains 14 residues. Germline CDR1 and CDR2: DFQATT and SNEGSKA (reference sequence). Incomplete CDR3 DNA: TGCAGTGCTAGATTTGGGGGCACGAACACTGAA. It encodes CSARFGGTNTE. The entire CDR3 protein reads CSARFGGTNTEAFF.

Concerning this clone: Read coverage stops 3 residues before the CDR3 terminus; the germline J gene supplies the remainder. J is TRBJ2-1 and V is TRBV19; 7 positions match TRBD1. Trimming cost V 4 bases and J 4 bases; bases outside gene matches: 4. The CDR3 contains 14 residues. Germline V gene sequence: CDR1 LNHDA, CDR2 SQIVND (reference sequence). CDR3 DNA (partial): TGTGCCAGTAGTAAGGGGGCTGATTACAATGAG. Protein: CASSKGADYNE. The full CDR3 sequence reads CASSKGADYNEQFF.

In regard to this clone: The missing CDR3 end, 3 residues past where the read stops, is filled in from the germline J gene. This chain links TRBV12-3 or TRBV12-4 with TRBJ2-1, with unresolved D. The CDR3 is made up of 12 amino acids. With 4 bases removed from V and 9 bases from J, the gap between germline ends came to 10 bases. CDR3 DNA, as far as it was read: TGTGCCAGCAGTTACCTGAACGGTGAG. Protein product: CASSYLNGE. The CDR3, in full, reads CASSYLNGEQFF.

Remarks on this clone: The CDR3 is cut off 3 residues early in the read; its end comes from the germline J gene. V gene TRBV14 combines with J gene TRBJ1-3; 7 nucleotides agree with TRBD1. The junction had 3 bases not matched to a gene; V was cut back by 4 bases and J by 0 bases. CDR1 and CDR2 from the germline V gene are SGHDN and FVKESK. The CDR3 consists of 15 residues. The CDR3 protein is CASSRGTASGNTIYF. CDR3 bases read: TGTGCCAGCAGCCGCGGGACAGCCTCTGGAAACACC.